A single sample gave rise to the 2 T cell receptor beta chains below, sequenced in a study of cytomegalovirus exposure and HLA in healthy donors. The PCR was carried out with 60 Vbeta primers and 13 Jbeta primers. The protocol was immunoSEQ multiplex PCR, while the TCRdb copy is restricted to in-frame clones and leaves out a portion. There are about 70,000 clones in the sample; roughly four fifths occur only once, and more than 9.5% lies in the top ten. Material: PBMCs. All receptors derive from a woman in her fifties or sixties in good health and CMV-seropositive.

As concerns this clone: Other DNA sequences in the sample encode the same CDR3. V and J are TRBV7-9 and TRBJ2-2; perhaps TRBD2 as D (6 bases). Looked up from germline, CDR1 is SEHNR and CDR2 is FQNEAQ (reference sequence). V dropped 0 bases and J dropped 4 bases, with 6 bases sitting between them. This CDR3 has 14 residues. The CDR3 region has the DNA TGTGCCAGCAGCTTAGCGGGGGGCACCGGGGAGCTGTTTTTT. Its protein is CASSLAGGTGELFF.

The genes are TRBV9 and TRBJ2-3; no firm D call. V lost 3 bases to trimming and J lost 4 bases, with 12 bases between them. CDR3 length: 14 amino acids. Per the germline V gene, CDR1 is SGDLS and CDR2 is YYNGEE. CDR3 loop: CASSGGGFADTQYF. The CDR3 DNA reads as TGTGCCAGCAGCGGAGGTGGGTTTGCAGATACGCAGTATTTT.